This T cell receptor (beta chain) stems from a study of blood T cell repertoires in COVID-19. Turning to the study itself: Sites across the United States, Italy and Spain contributed samples from acute and convalescent COVID-19.

Data came from immunoSEQ multiplex PCR; TCRdb stores just in-frame clones and leaves some out. The sample lists some 230,000 clones; approximately 90% were seen once. V was trimmed by 3 bases and J by 3 bases, leaving 11 bases between them. CDR3 length equals 14 residues. CDR1 is LGHDT, CDR2 YNNKEL, per germline (reference sequence). The chain joins TRBV3-1 (or the pseudogene TRBV3-2) to TRBJ1-2, with D tentatively TRBD1 (5 bases). Sequencing was done on a sample of peripheral blood. This sequence originates from a young man who had recovered from COVID-19. CDR3: CASSHEAGHYGYTF. The DNA of the CDR3 is TGTGCCAGCAGCCACGAGGCAGGGCACTATGGCTACACCTTC.